The clone carrying this T cell receptor (beta chain) appeared a single time. The target antigen is unknown. The data were taken from a study of OX40 agonist ivuxolimab in advanced cancers. About the study: Partial responses were achieved by three patients: one hepatocellular carcinoma, two cutaneous melanoma.

Study outcomes and limitations: The study did not work out the antigen specificity of the expanded peripheral T cells.

Assay: immunoSEQ multiplex PCR; the TCRdb copy retains only in-frame clones and omits some. The sample shows around 55,000 clones, more than 75% of them seen only once. The CDR3 spans 15 residues. Germline trimming cut 1 base from V and 10 bases from J; bases unmatched to any gene: 9. The germline V gene encodes CDR1 SNHLY and CDR2 FYNNEI. The gene calls are TRBV2 and TRBJ2-1; 8 bases line up with TRBD1. This receptor was obtained from an adult with an advanced solid tumor such as melanoma, head and neck, liver or kidney cancer. The sequencing used CD4+ or CD8+ T cells sorted from blood, collected in a trial of the OX40 agonist ivuxolimab. CDR3 sequence (DNA): TGTGCCAGCAGTGAAGATAGGCCAGGGGGCGCGGAGCAGTTCTTC. It translates to CASSEDRPGGAEQFF.